A single sample is the source of the 14 T cell receptor beta chains below, sequenced in a study of regulatory T cells in long-lasting Graves disease. Sample time point: newly diagnosed GD, antithyroid drugs for less than 3 months. Researchers made the TCR library from RNA that was extracted from PBMCs. Relying on iRepertoire HTBI primers and Arm-PCR of CDR3 regions, the team built TCR beta libraries. From the multiplex PCR reads, TCRdb called clonotypes with MiXCR, one entry per CDR3 protein. In the table there are roughly 380,000 distinct CDR3 sequences, about 14% of which are singletons. The specimen was peripheral blood mononuclear cells (PBMCs), collected at new diagnosis, from a patient treated with antithyroid drugs. The receptors here all came from a female donor with Graves disease.

This clonotype has just one count. The chain links TRBV27 to TRBJ1-3; no firm D call. With 8 bases removed from V and 2 bases from J, the gap between germline ends came to 16 bases. This CDR3 is 15 amino acids long. Germline lookup yields CDR1 MNHEY and CDR2 SMNVEV (reference sequence). Here the CDR3 reads CASSPLAEPGNTIYF. In nucleotides, the CDR3 is TGTGCCAGCTCCCCCCTCGCGGAACCTGGAAACACCATATATTTT.

The CDR3 region has the DNA TGTGCCAGCAGTTTATATGACAGGGCCGACACCGGGGAGCTGTTTTTT. It translates to CASSLYDRADTGELFF. V gene TRBV27 combines with J gene TRBJ2-2, with 7 bases that match TRBD1. Germline CDR1 reads MNHEY; CDR2 reads SMNVEV (reference sequence). The CDR3 loop spans 16 amino acids. V lost 1 base, J lost 3 bases, and 5 bases stayed unmatched.

This clonotype was found many times. The CDR3 protein is CASSLTPGGNTGELFF. The CDR3 DNA reads as TGTGCCAGCAGCTTAACCCCCGGGGGAAACACCGGGGAGCTGTTTTTT. V is TRBV7-3 and J is TRBJ2-2; a weak D match, TRBD2 (6 bases). V lost 0 bases, J lost 2 bases, and 10 bases lay in between. The CDR3 is 16 residues long. The V gene's germline CDR1 is SGHTA and CDR2 FQGTGA.

This clonotype came up a few times. The V and J genes are TRBV27 and TRBJ1-1, with D unresolved. V lost 0 bases, J lost 0 bases, and 5 bases lay in between. Germline CDR1 and CDR2: MNHEY and SMNVEV (reference sequence). This CDR3 is 14 amino acids long. CDR3 sequence: CASSLSAMNTEAFF. The CDR3 DNA is TGTGCCAGCAGTTTATCCGCGATGAACACTGAAGCTTTCTTT.

This clonotype was seen a handful of times. This rearrangement joins TRBV20-1 to TRBJ2-3; weak D call: TRBD2 (5 bases). V lost 2 bases and J lost 0, with 12 bases in between. The CDR3 contains 15 residues. CDR1 and CDR2 (germline): DFQATT, SNEGSKA (reference sequence). For the CDR3, the DNA is TGCAGTGCTAGATTCGCCAGCGGTAGCACAGATACGCAGTATTTT. Translated: CSARFASGSTDTQYF.

This clonotype showed up many times. The chain is built from TRBV7-2 and TRBJ2-3; D is ambiguous. CDR3 size: 14 residues. CDR1 and CDR2 from the germline V gene are SGHTA and FQGNSA. Trimming took off 1 base at V and 3 bases at J, with 8 bases between the two ends. The DNA of the CDR3 is TGTGCCAGCAGCTTAGGCCCAGGTACAGATACGCAGTATTTT. Residues: CASSLGPGTDTQYF.

This clonotype appeared many times. The genes are TRBV3-1 and TRBJ1-5; D is unclear. Per the germline V gene, CDR1 is LGHDT and CDR2 is YNNKEL (reference sequence). V lost 1 base and J lost 7, with 14 bases in between. This CDR3 has 15 residues. DNA of the CDR3: TGTGCCAGCAGCCAAGGGGGAAGATTGGGCCAGCCCCAGCATTTT. It encodes CASSQGGRLGQPQHF.

This clonotype was picked up many times. V gene TRBV7-2 combines with J gene TRBJ1-6, with 7 nucleotides matching TRBD1. With 5 bases clipped from V and 0 bases from J, the junction kept 13 bases outside the gene matches. The germline V gene has CDR1 SGHTA and CDR2 FQGNSA. The CDR3 runs 19 residues. The CDR3 is CASSDARPGQNSYNSPLHF. CDR3 coding DNA: TGTGCCAGCAGCGATGCCCGACCGGGACAGAACTCCTATAATTCACCCCTCCACTTT.

At least ten counts were recorded for this clonotype. The chain is built from TRBV7-9 and TRBJ2-7; no definite D call. The germline gives CDR1 SEHNR, CDR2 FQNEAQ (reference sequence). The V end lost 0 bases, the J end lost 5 bases, and 5 bases lay between the germline ends. The CDR3 consists of 12 residues. Here the CDR3 reads CASSLAQDEQYF. The CDR3 DNA reads as TGTGCCAGCAGCTTAGCTCAAGACGAGCAGTACTTC.

This clonotype was recorded many times. The chain couples TRBV9 to TRBJ1-4, with 9 bases aligning to TRBD1. Germline CDR1 reads SGDLS; CDR2 reads YYNGEE. The CDR3 totals 15 residues. After removal of 4 bases from V and 5 bases from J, the junction contained 6 bases not matched to a gene. DNA of the CDR3: TGTGCCAGCAGCACATCCGGGACAGGGAATGAAAAACTGTTTTTT. It codes for CASSTSGTGNEKLFF.

This clonotype has at least ten counts. The CDR3 here is CASGYSTDTQYF. As DNA, the CDR3 is TGTGCTAGTGGTTACAGCACAGATACGCAGTATTTT. J is TRBJ2-3 and V is TRBV12-5; D is uncertain. This CDR3 comprises 12 residues. V lost 4 bases to trimming and J lost 0 bases, with 2 bases between them. CDR1 is LGHNT and CDR2 is FRNRAP in the germline V gene.

This clonotype occurred many times. The J gene is TRBJ2-5, the V gene TRBV6-2 or TRBV6-3, with TRBD2 identical over 8 bases. This CDR3 has 15 residues. CDR1 MNHEY and CDR2 SVGEGT come from the germline V gene. J gave up 6 bases and V 0 bases, and 6 bases lay outside the gene matches. The DNA of the CDR3 is TGTGCCAGCAGTTACTCGACGGGAGGGCCTCAGACCCAGTACTTC. It translates to CASSYSTGGPQTQYF.

The sample holds many counts of this clonotype. The gene calls are TRBV27 and TRBJ1-2; 8 bases are a match to TRBD1. J lost 8 bases, V lost 2 bases, and 4 bases had no gene match. Germline V gene data show CDR1 as MNHEY and CDR2 as SMNVEV (reference sequence). This CDR3 contains 13 residues. The chain's CDR3 is CASSLDRGGGYTF. Written as DNA, the CDR3 is TGTGCCAGCAGTTTAGACAGGGGCGGGGGCTACACCTTC.

This clonotype was seen at least ten times. This sequence joins TRBV27 and TRBJ2-7; maybe TRBD1 (6 bases). The CDR3 totals 14 residues. Deletions cut 0 bases from V and 4 bases from J, with 10 bases between. The germline gives CDR1 MNHEY, CDR2 SMNVEV (reference sequence). The CDR3 sequence is CASSLSIRGYEQYF. CDR3 nucleotide sequence: TGTGCCAGCAGTTTATCGATCAGGGGTTACGAGCAGTACTTC.